The clone carrying this T cell receptor beta chain was found a few times. Its cognate antigen is unknown. The data originate from a study of beta chain features in type 1 diabetes. Study overall: The examined sorted cells totaled 85 million to 120 million across samples.

The germline gives CDR1 SGHDN, CDR2 FVKESK. The CDR3 loop spans 14 amino acids. The V gene lost 1 base and the J gene lost 6 bases, with 12 bases spanning the gap. The authors reverse transcribed all of the isolated RNA, so sequencing captured expressed TCRB transcripts. Here immunoSEQ multiplex PCR was the method, and the copy in TCRdb shows in-frame clones only, minus some. The sample yields 200,000 to 250,000 clones, 25% to 30% seen once. Notes on the study in general: For type 1 diabetes patients, VDJ junctions showed fewer insertions and more deletions. Significant though moderate, a shortening of TCRB CDR3s appeared in all four CD4+ subsets of Type 1 diabetes patients. A greater similarity of naive, central memory and Treg TCRB repertoires was seen among patients than among healthy donors.

The sequenced material came from central memory CD4+ T cells from blood. The chain couples TRBV14 to TRBJ2-5; D call uncertain. The origin of this receptor is a young man in good health. DNA of the CDR3: TGTGCCAGCAGCCAAGGGATGGCAGGAAAGACCCAGTACTTC. Residues: CASSQGMAGKTQYF.